One sample yielded the 5 T cell receptor beta chains listed below, sequenced in a study of blood T cell repertoires in COVID-19. Method: immunoSEQ multiplex PCR; TCRdb's copy keeps in-frame clones and lacks some. The table lists roughly 190,000 clones, roughly 80% of them singletons, with around 12% in the top ten. The material sequenced was peripheral blood. The origin of the receptors is a woman in her forties or fifties with acute or convalescent COVID-19.

The rearrangement uses TRBV5-1 and TRBJ2-1; 7 nucleotides line up with TRBD1. Germline V gives CDR1 SGHRS, CDR2 YFSETQ. J lost 2 bases, V lost 0 bases, and 2 bases had no gene match. The CDR3 has 15 amino acids. DNA of the CDR3: TGCGCCAGCAGCTTGGGGCAGGGGGCCTACAATGAGCAGTTCTTC. Translated: CASSLGQGAYNEQFF.

The chain carries TRBV19 and TRBJ1-5; D uncertain. Deletions cut 1 base from V and 0 bases from J, with 10 bases between. The CDR3 spans 16 residues. The V gene's germline CDR1 is LNHDA and CDR2 SQIVND (reference sequence). The CDR3 here is CASSIGAEGSNQPQHF. CDR3 DNA sequence: TGTGCCAGTAGTATAGGGGCCGAGGGTAGCAATCAGCCCCAGCATTTT.

The table lists this clone with a count of one. This chain links TRBV5-6 with TRBJ1-6; D unresolved. CDR3 length: 19 amino acids. The germline V gene has CDR1 SGHDT and CDR2 YYEEEE. V shed 0 bases and J shed 7 bases, with 23 bases lying between them. The CDR3 DNA is TGTGCCAGCAGCTTGGCAGGTACAGTGCCCGACGTTCTCAATTCACCCCTCCACTTT. Translated, it gives CASSLAGTVPDVLNSPLHF.

This clone appeared a single time. Relative to the germline gene, one junction end is altered; a read error may explain this. V is TRBV3-1 (or the pseudogene TRBV3-2) and J is TRBJ2-2, with a weak D call TRBD2 (5 bases). The germline V gene has CDR1 LGHDT and CDR2 YNNKEL (reference sequence). CDR3 length equals 13 residues. The CDR3, as DNA: TGTGCCAGCAGGCAAGTTCGGGACGGGGAGCTGTTTTTT. It encodes CASRQVRDGELFF.

This chain's CDR3 is CASSQSLLTTGTQYF. Here the CDR3 DNA reads TGTGCCAGTAGCCAGTCCCTACTAACGACAGGGACGCAGTATTTT. The chain has TRBV19 and TRBJ2-3; 7 nucleotides match TRBD1. Germline lookup yields CDR1 LNHDA and CDR2 SQIVND (reference sequence). The CDR3 is 15 amino acids. The V and J ends lost 6 bases and 9 bases, in that order; junction bases with no gene match: 15.